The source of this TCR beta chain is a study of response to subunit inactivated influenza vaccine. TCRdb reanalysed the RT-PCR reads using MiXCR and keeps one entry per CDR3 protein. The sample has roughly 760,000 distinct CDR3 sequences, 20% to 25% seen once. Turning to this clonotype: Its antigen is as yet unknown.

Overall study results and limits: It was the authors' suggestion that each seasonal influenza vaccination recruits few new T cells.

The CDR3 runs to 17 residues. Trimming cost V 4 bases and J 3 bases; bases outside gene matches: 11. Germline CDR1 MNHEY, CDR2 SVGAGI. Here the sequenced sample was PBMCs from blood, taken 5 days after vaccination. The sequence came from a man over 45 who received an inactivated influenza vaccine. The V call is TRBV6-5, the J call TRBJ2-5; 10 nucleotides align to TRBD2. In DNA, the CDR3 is TGTGCCAGCAGTTCCCAATGGTCGAGCGGGAGGGAAGAGACCCAGTACTTC. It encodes CASSSQWSSGREETQYF.